The following is a T cell receptor (beta chain) sequence with its context. UMIs and sample barcodes were carried by the TCR alpha and TCR beta cDNA libraries that 5'RACE produced using constant-segment primers. TCRdb processed the 5' RACE reads anew with MiXCR; each CDR3 protein has one entry. The profile shows fewer than 600,000 distinct CDR3 sequences, roughly 20% of them singletons. This sample was taken from a study of T-cell memory formation after mild COVID-19. Study as a whole: TCR clusters were mostly confined to one donor each.

This CDR3 spans 15 amino acids. The ends were cut back, 8 bases at V and 0 bases at J, with 14 bases in the middle. The sequencing sample was made of PBMCs or a T cell subset sorted from them (not recorded which). The J gene is TRBJ2-4, the V gene TRBV12-3 or TRBV12-4, with D uncertain. This sequence was found in an adult woman who had mild COVID-19 (a few samples of this study predate the infection). Cell type and time point are not known. CDR3 sequence: CASLPRELAKNIQYF. The DNA for the CDR3 is TGTGCCAGCCTCCCTCGAGAGCTAGCCAAAAACATTCAGTACTTC.